This T cell receptor (beta chain) was captured in a study of blood T cell repertoires in COVID-19 (dated by TCRdb to 2018 to 2020). Study-level background: The collaborator samples originated in the United States, Italy and Spain and spanned the acute and convalescent phases of COVID-19. Where available, HLA class I and class II types were obtained from metadata supplied by the sample provider rather than from assay-based typing. Deeply sampled blood TCRbeta repertoires from subjects exposed to, actively infected with, or recovered from COVID-19 were included in the dataset. Nearly every sample came with metadata listing a de-identified subject ID, COVID-19 status, age in years and sex. Samples were obtained from the ongoing ImmuneRACE study (first 160 participants) and from some 1,300 subjects provided by 6 global collaborators. The repertoires were released in a freely available public database meant as a resource for research on the immune response to SARS-CoV-2. The material from the prospective study consisted of cDNA or gDNA derived from T cells, B-cell-depleted T cells, or PBMCs. General findings and caveats noted by the study authors: The amount of clinical and demographic metadata varied by source and participant and was provided uncurated.

Enrolling through a virtual design, the prospective study's participants ranged in age from roughly 18 to 100 years and lived across 24 United States geographic areas. To assign participants to cohorts, the prospective study relied on clinical history that participants themselves reported in a screening survey and a study questionnaire. Recovered participants in ImmuneRACE Cohort 3 were defined by two consecutive negative NP/OP PCR tests, clearance by a healthcare professional, or resolution of symptoms. In the prospective study, mobile phlebotomists collected whole blood, serum and a nasopharyngeal or oropharyngeal swab from each participant. Participants in the prospective study had the option to provide additional blood draws and questionnaires over an approximately 2-month period. Blood samples from the prospective study were shipped frozen or at room temperature prior to DNA extraction. TCRbeta CDR3 regions were amplified from genomic DNA by means of the immunoSEQ Assay, a bias-controlled multiplex PCR. The original methods were these. The number of nucleated cells in each sample was estimated from the amplification of reference gene primers within the assay. To quantify the absolute abundance of each unique TCRbeta CDR3 rearrangement, sequence reads were collapsed and filtered. Productive Simpson clonality was computed per sample as the square root of Simpson's diversity index over productive rearrangements. TCRdb retrieved this table from immuneACCESS and kept in-frame rearrangements only. Not all clones are present; in checked studies, unresolved V genes account for under half, and no reason is known for the remainder. The V and J calls and clone size are taken from that table; D and trimming were inferred from the DNA. This sample has around 470,000 clones in its table, and about nine tenths of those were observed once. Jointly, the top ten make up 0.6% of the sample.

The V end loses 6 bases and the J end loses 1 base, and a stretch of 18 bases separates them. The germline V gene specifies SGHAT as CDR1 and FQNNGV as CDR2. Taken from cysteine to phenylalanine, the CDR3 has 16 residues. CDR3 DNA is the only sequence kept; it has 48 bases, read in frame from the first base. Concerning this clone itself: This receptor's antigen is unknown. No qualities accompany the bases; no much larger clone lies one base away.

Recombination linked TRBV11-2 to TRBJ1-1; the D gene cannot be resolved reliably. Sample: PBMCs or T cells enriched from blood (not recorded which). This TCR was sampled from a man aged 18 to 30 who had recovered from COVID-19. The DNA is TGTGCCAGCAGGCTAAATAACCGTCGGTGGAACACTGAAGCTTTCTTT. Translated, this is CASRLNNRRWNTEAFF.